This is a list of T cell receptor beta chains from one sample in a study of siplizumab effects on memory and regulatory T cells. Produced via immunoSEQ multiplex PCR; TCRdb's table is partial and in-frame only. The sample lists around 120,000 clones, approximately 94% seen once, with about 1.8% in the top ten. Sequenced: non-Treg CD4+ T cells sorted from blood. The source is a human donor in good health. The CDR3 runs from the conserved cysteine through the conserved F or W. The D gene is left open where the match is weak. Clone size, where shown, is once, few, many, or a class for clones that have expanded.

d_call	v_call	clone_size	j_call	cdr3_nt	cdr3_aa
TRBD1	TRBV6-5	-	TRBJ2-7	TGTGCCAGCAGCAGAACAGGGGCCGAGCAGTACTTC	CASSRTGAEQYF
-	TRBV21-1	-	TRBJ2-2	TGTGCCAGCAGCAAAGAAAGACAGGGGTCGGACACCGGGGAGCTGTTTTTT	CASSKERQGSDTGELFF
TRBD2	TRBV6-1	-	TRBJ2-1	TGTGCCAGTAAACCAACTAGCGCGACCTACAATGAGCAGTTCTTC	CASKPTSATYNEQFF
-	TRBV9	-	TRBJ2-7	TGTGCCAGCAGCGTAGCAACAGGAGGGATCTACGAGCAGTACTTC	CASSVATGGIYEQYF
-	TRBV7-9	-	TRBJ1-2	TGTGCCAGCAGCTTAGTAGCAGGCTGGAGTGGCTACACCTTC	CASSLVAGWSGYTF
-	TRBV27	once	TRBJ2-7	TGTGCCAGCAGTTTTAGGGGGGACGAGCAGTACTTC	CASSFRGDEQYF
TRBD2	TRBV30	-	TRBJ2-1	TGTGCCTGGAGTGGCGGCGGGAGTGGAGATGAGCAGTTCTTC	CAWSGGGSGDEQFF
TRBD1	TRBV2	-	TRBJ1-2	TGTGCCAGCAGGACAGGGGGCGGCTACACCTTC	CASRTGGGYTF
TRBD1	TRBV27	-	TRBJ1-5	TGTGCCAGCAAAGGTCCAGGGGGCCCCTGGCAGCCCCAGCATTTT	CASKGPGGPWQPQHF
-	TRBV29-1	-	TRBJ1-1	TGCAGCGTTGAAGACCCGACCCGAGTCTTGAACACTGAAGCTTTCTTT	CSVEDPTRVLNTEAFF
-	TRBV15	-	TRBJ1-3	TGTGCCACCAGCAGAGATCTAGGGGGAAACACCATATATTTT	CATSRDLGGNTIYF
-	TRBV6-5	once	TRBJ1-6	TGTGCCAGCAGTCTTCTCGATTTTAATTCACCCCTCCACTTT	CASSLLDFNSPLHF
-	TRBV19	-	TRBJ2-2	TGTGCCAGTAGTTTTCAGACGGGTTCCGGGGAGCTGTTTTTT	CASSFQTGSGELFF
TRBD2	TRBV30	-	TRBJ2-1	TGTGCCTGGAGTGTACGGTTAGCGGGAGTGTCTTTGGATGAGCAGTTCTTC	CAWSVRLAGVSLDEQFF
TRBD1	TRBV6-1	-	TRBJ1-1	TGTGCCAGCAGGGGGGGGACAGCTCGTGAAGCTTTCTTT	CASRGGTAREAFF
-	TRBV6-5	-	TRBJ2-7	TGTGCCAGCACCCCGGGTGGCAGCTCCTACGAGCAGTACTTC	CASTPGGSSYEQYF
TRBD1	TRBV10-3	-	TRBJ2-1	TGTGCCATCAGTGGAGGGGGCATAACCGAGCAGTTCTTC	CAISGGGITEQFF
-	TRBV5-4	-	TRBJ2-7	TGTGCCAGCAGCTTGCCCACAACCTACGAGCAGTACTTC	CASSLPTTYEQYF
-	TRBV10-3	-	TRBJ2-1	TGTGCCACCCTCCCCTCACTAACCTACAATGAGCAGTTCTTC	CATLPSLTYNEQFF
-	TRBV27	-	TRBJ1-5	TGTGCCAGCGGATTCCACGGCAATCAGCCCCAGCATTTT	CASGFHGNQPQHF
-	TRBV9	-	TRBJ1-2	TGTGCCAGCAGCCTCCGACAGGATGGCTACACCTTC	CASSLRQDGYTF
TRBD1	TRBV19	-	TRBJ1-5	TGTGCCAGTAGTATAGAAGGGACAGGGAGGAATCAGCCCCAGCATTTT	CASSIEGTGRNQPQHF
TRBD2	TRBV11-2	-	TRBJ2-4	TGTGCCAGCAGCACCCGTGGGGGGGTAGCCAAAAACATTCAGTACTTC	CASSTRGGVAKNIQYF
-	TRBV19	-	TRBJ1-1	TGTGCCAGTAGTACCCTCCGAACTGAAGCTTTCTTT	CASSTLRTEAFF
-	TRBV5-1	-	TRBJ2-2	TGCGCCAGCAGCTTGGGGGCGGGAAGCGGCGGGGAGCTGTTTTTT	CASSLGAGSGGELFF
-	TRBV9	-	TRBJ1-1	TGTGCCAGCAGCCTCGGCGGCAGCATAAACACTGAAGCTTTCTTT	CASSLGGSINTEAFF
TRBD2	TRBV9	-	TRBJ2-7	TGTGCCAGCAGCGTAGCGGGAGGGCCCTCGGGAGAGCAGTACTTC	CASSVAGGPSGEQYF
TRBD2	TRBV2	-	TRBJ2-2	TGTGCCAGCAATAACCCCGGGACTAGCGGGGGGCGGGTCGGGGAGCTGTTTTTT	CASNNPGTSGGRVGELFF
TRBD1	TRBV4-1	-	TRBJ2-7	TGCGCCAGCAGCCCTACAGGGGGTCGGATCTACGAGCAGTACTTC	CASSPTGGRIYEQYF
-	TRBV5-1	-	TRBJ2-1	TGCGCCAGCAGCCCCCTGGGGCTCGATGCTGAGCAGTTCTTC	CASSPLGLDAEQFF
-	TRBV5-1	once	TRBJ2-2	TGCGCCAGCAGCCGTCCCGCCGGGGAGCTGTTTTTT	CASSRPAGELFF
-	TRBV7-9	-	TRBJ2-5	TGTGCCAGCAGCTCCGCCGTCGAGACCCAGTACTTC	CASSSAVETQYF
TRBD1	TRBV5-1	-	TRBJ1-6	TGCGCCAGCAGCTTAGGCCAGGGGGCGTCTAATTCACCCCTCCACTTT	CASSLGQGASNSPLHF
-	TRBV5-4	-	TRBJ1-1	TGTGCCAGCAGCCCCCGGACCGTTTCCACCCTGGGGGTCACTGAAGCTTTCTTT	CASSPRTVSTLGVTEAFF
-	TRBV7-2	-	TRBJ2-1	TGTGCCAGCAGCTTCTTCACCTCCTCCTACAATGAGCAGTTCTTC	CASSFFTSSYNEQFF
TRBD1	TRBV6-6	-	TRBJ1-4	TGTGCCAGCAGTTCCGACAGGGGCCTTAGCCATGAAAAACTGTTTTTT	CASSSDRGLSHEKLFF
TRBD2	TRBV29-1	-	TRBJ2-3	TGCAGCGTTCTGACTAGCCAGGGTTCGGATACGCAGTATTTT	CSVLTSQGSDTQYF
TRBD1	TRBV2	-	TRBJ1-2	TGTGCCAGTACCGGGACAGTCTATGGCTACACCTTC	CASTGTVYGYTF
TRBD2	TRBV6-5	-	TRBJ2-7	TGTGCCAGCAGTCGCCCTGGTAGCGGGACCTACGAGCAGTACTTC	CASSRPGSGTYEQYF
-	TRBV9	-	TRBJ2-3	TGTGCCAGCAGCGTAGCGTTCACAGATACGCAGTATTTT	CASSVAFTDTQYF
-	TRBV18	few	TRBJ1-1	TGTGCCAGCTCACCAAAGAGGAGGGGCGAAGCTTTCTTT	CASSPKRRGEAFF
-	TRBV7-9	few	TRBJ2-6	TGTGCCAGCAGCTTGGTGTCTGGGGCCAACGTCCTGACTTTC	CASSLVSGANVLTF
TRBD1	TRBV6-1	-	TRBJ2-7	TGTGCCAGCACCACCGGGACAGGGAGGAACGAGCAGTACTTC	CASTTGTGRNEQYF
-	TRBV6-1	-	TRBJ1-1	TGTGCCAGCAGTACGGACTTATGGAACACTGAAGCTTTCTTT	CASSTDLWNTEAFF
TRBD1	TRBV19	-	TRBJ2-5	TGTGCCAGTAGTATGGGCAGGGGGCTCCTGGAGACCCAGTACTTC	CASSMGRGLLETQYF